The clone carrying this TCR beta chain was picked up a small number of times. Its antigen remains unknown. The data were taken from a study of identical twins. Points from the study as a whole: High-abundance cord blood beta clonotypes had fewer insertions; memory repertoires showed none.

Everyone who donated was a healthy Caucasian. A universal primer binding site was introduced by template switching. The final cDNA contained unique molecular identifiers. TCRdb analysed the 5' RACE reads with MiXCR anew, one entry per CDR3 protein. The table includes some 900,000 distinct CDR3 sequences, around 12% detected once. V lost 5 bases and J lost 6; bases outside the gene matches: 5. The length of the CDR3 is 13 residues. CDR1 ENHRY and CDR2 SYGVKD come from the germline V gene. This sample also appeared in a second study, on yellow fever vaccine responses in identical twins.

This TCR derives from a young woman in good health. Specimen: PBMCs. This chain links TRBV10-3 with TRBJ2-7; TRBD2 agrees at 9 bases. The CDR3 DNA sequence: TGTGCCATCAGTATAGGACTAGCGAGCGAGCAGTACTTC. It codes for CAISIGLASEQYF.